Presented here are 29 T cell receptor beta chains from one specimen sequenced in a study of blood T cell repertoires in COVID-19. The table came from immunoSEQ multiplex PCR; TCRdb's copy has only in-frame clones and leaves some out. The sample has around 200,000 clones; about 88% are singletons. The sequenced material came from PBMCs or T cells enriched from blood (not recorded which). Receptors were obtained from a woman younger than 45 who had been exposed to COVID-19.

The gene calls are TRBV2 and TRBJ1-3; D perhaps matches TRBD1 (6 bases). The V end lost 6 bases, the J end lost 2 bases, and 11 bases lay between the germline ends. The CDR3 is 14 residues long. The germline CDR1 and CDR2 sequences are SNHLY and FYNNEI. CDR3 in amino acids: CASRGTTAGNTIYF. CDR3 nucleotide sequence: TGTGCCAGCAGAGGGACAACTGCTGGAAACACCATATATTTT.

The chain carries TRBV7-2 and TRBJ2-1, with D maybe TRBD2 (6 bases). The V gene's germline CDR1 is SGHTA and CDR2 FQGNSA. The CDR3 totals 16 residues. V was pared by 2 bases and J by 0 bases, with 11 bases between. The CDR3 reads CASSLFGGSSYNEQFF. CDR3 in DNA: TGTGCCAGCAGCTTATTTGGGGGGAGCTCCTACAATGAGCAGTTCTTC.

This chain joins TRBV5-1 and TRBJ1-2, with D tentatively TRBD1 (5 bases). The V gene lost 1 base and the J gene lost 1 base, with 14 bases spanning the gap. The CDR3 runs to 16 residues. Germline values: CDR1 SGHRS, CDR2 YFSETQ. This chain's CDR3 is CASSLNSGLNNYGYTF. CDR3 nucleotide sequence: TGCGCCAGCAGCTTGAATTCAGGGTTGAATAACTATGGCTACACCTTC.

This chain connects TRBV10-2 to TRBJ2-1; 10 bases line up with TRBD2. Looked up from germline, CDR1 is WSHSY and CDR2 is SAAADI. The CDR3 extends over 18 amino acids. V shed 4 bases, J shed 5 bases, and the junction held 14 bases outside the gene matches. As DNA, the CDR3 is TGCGCCAGCAGTGCTCCCTATCCGATAGCGGGGGGAAACAATGAGCAGTTCTTC. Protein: CASSAPYPIAGGNNEQFF.

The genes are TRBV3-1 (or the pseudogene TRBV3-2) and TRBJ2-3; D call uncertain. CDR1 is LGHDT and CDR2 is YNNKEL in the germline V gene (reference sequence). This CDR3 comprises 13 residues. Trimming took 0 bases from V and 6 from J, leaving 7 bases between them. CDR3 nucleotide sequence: TGTGCCAGCAGCCAAGAGGCCGGGGATACGCAGTATTTT. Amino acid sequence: CASSQEAGDTQYF.

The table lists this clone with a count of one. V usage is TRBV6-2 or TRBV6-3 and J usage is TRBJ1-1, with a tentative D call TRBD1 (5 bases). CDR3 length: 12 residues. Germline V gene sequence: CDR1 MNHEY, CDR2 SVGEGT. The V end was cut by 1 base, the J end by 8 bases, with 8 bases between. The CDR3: CASSYWQGEAFF. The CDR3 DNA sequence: TGTGCCAGCAGTTACTGGCAGGGAGAAGCTTTCTTT.

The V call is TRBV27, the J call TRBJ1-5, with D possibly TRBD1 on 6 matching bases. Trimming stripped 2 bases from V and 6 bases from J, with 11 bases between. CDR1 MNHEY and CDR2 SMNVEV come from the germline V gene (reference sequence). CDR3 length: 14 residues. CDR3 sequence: CASSLQQGGQPQHF. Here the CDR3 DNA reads TGTGCCAGCAGTTTACAACAGGGTGGTCAGCCCCAGCATTTT.

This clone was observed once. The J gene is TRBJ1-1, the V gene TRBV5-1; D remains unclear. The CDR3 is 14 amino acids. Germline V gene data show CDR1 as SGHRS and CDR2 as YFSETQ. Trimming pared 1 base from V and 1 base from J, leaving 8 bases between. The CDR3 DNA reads TGCGCCAGCAGCTTGCAGGCTGCGAACACTGAAGCTTTCTTT. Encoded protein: CASSLQAANTEAFF.

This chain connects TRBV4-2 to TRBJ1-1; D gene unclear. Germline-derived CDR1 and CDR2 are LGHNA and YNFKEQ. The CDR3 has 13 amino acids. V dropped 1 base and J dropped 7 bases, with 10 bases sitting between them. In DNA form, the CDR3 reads TGTGCCAGCAGCCAAGCTTGGCAGAATGAAGCTTTCTTT. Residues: CASSQAWQNEAFF.

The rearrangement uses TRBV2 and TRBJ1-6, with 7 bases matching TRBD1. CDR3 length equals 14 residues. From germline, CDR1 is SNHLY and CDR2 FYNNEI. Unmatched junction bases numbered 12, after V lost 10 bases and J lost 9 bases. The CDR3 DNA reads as TGTGCCATAACCCGACAGGGTCTTATTTCACCCCTCCACTTT. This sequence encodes CAITRQGLISPLHF.

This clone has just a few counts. The CDR3 nucleotides are TGTGCCAGCAGTTTATCCCCACAGGGGCCCTATGGCTACACCTTC. Amino acid sequence: CASSLSPQGPYGYTF. The V gene is TRBV27, the J gene TRBJ1-2; 7 bases align to TRBD1. CDR3 size: 15 residues. The germline gives CDR1 MNHEY, CDR2 SMNVEV (reference sequence). Germline trimming cut 0 bases from V and 4 bases from J; bases unmatched to any gene: 5.

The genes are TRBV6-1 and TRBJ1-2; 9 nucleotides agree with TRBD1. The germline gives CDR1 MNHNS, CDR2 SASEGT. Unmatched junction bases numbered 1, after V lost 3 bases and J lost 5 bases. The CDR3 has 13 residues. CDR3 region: CASSDGTGYGYTF. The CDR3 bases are TGTGCCAGCAGTGACGGGACAGGGTATGGCTACACCTTC.

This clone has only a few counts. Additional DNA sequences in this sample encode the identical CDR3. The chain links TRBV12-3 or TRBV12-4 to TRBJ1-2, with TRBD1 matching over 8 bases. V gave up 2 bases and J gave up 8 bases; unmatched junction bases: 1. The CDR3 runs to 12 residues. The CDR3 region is CASSLQGAGYTF. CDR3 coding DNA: TGTGCCAGCAGTTTACAGGGGGCGGGCTACACCTTC.

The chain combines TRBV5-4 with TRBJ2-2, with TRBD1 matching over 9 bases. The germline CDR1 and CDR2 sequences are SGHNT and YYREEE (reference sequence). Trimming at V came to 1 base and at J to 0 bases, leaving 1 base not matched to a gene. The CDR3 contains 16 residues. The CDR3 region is CASSLWTGANTGELFF. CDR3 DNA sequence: TGTGCCAGCAGCTTGTGGACAGGGGCGAACACCGGGGAGCTGTTTTTT.

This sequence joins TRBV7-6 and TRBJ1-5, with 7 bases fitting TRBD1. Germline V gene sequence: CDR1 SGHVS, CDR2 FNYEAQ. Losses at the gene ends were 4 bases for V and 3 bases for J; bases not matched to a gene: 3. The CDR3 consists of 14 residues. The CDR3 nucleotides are TGTGCCAGCAGCTCCGGGACAGTCAATCAGCCCCAGCATTTT. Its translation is CASSSGTVNQPQHF.

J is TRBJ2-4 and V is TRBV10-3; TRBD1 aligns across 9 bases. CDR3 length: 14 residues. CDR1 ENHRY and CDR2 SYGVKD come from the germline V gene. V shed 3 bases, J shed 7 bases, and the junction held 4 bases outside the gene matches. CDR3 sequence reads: CAISEPGQGNIQYF. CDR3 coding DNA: TGTGCCATCAGTGAACCGGGACAGGGCAACATTCAGTACTTC.

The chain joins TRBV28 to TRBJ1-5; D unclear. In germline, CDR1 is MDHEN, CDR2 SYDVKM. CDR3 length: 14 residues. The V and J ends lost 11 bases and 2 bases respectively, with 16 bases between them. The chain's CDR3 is CAESGLSRNQPQHF. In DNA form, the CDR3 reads TGTGCCGAGTCGGGGTTATCTCGCAATCAGCCCCAGCATTTT.

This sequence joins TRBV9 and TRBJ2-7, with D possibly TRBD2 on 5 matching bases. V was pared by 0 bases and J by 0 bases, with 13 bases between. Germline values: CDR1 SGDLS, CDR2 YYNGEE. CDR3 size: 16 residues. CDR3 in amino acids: CASSVGLYSGSYEQYF. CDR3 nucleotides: TGTGCCAGCAGCGTAGGACTTTACAGCGGCTCCTACGAGCAGTACTTC.

This CDR3 reads CATNDRGGGYTF. The CDR3, as DNA: TGTGCCACCAACGACAGGGGCGGAGGCTACACCTTC. The chain combines TRBV24-1 with TRBJ1-2; 8 bases agree with TRBD1. The CDR3 extends over 12 amino acids. The V segment lost 8 bases and the J segment 8 bases; nucleotides outside the gene matches: 6. CDR1 KGHDR and CDR2 SFDVKD come from the germline V gene.

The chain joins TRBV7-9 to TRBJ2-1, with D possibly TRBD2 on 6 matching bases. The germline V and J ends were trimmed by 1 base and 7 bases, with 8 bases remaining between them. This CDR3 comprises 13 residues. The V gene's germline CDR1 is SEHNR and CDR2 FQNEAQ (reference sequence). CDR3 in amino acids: CASSLGGTNEQFF. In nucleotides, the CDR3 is TGTGCCAGCAGCTTAGGCGGGACGAATGAGCAGTTCTTC.

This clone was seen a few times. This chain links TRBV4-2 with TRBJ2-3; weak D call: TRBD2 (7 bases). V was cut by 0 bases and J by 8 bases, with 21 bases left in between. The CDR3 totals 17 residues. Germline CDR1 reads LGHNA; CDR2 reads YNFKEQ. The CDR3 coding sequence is TGTGCCAGCAGCCAAGACCCGCTGGGGGGGCCGTCGGTTACGCAGTATTTT. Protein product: CASSQDPLGGPSVTQYF.

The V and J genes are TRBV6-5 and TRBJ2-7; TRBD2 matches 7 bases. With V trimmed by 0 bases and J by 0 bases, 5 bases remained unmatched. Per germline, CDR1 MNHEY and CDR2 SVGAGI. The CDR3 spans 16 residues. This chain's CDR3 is CASSYSGGITSYEQYF. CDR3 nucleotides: TGTGCCAGCAGTTACTCGGGGGGGATCACCTCCTACGAGCAGTACTTC.

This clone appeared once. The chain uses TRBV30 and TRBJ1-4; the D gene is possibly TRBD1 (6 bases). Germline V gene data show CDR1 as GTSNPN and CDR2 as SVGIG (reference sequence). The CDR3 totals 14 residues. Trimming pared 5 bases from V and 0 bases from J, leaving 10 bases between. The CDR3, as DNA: TGTGCCTGGTCTAGACAGGCAACTAATGAAAAACTGTTTTTT. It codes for CAWSRQATNEKLFF.

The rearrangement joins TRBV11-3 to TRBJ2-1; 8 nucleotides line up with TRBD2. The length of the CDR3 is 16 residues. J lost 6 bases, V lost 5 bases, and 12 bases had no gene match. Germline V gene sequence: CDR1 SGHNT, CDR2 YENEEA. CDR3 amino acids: CASSGTLADYLNEQFF. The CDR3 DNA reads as TGTGCCAGCAGCGGAACACTAGCGGACTATCTCAATGAGCAGTTCTTC.

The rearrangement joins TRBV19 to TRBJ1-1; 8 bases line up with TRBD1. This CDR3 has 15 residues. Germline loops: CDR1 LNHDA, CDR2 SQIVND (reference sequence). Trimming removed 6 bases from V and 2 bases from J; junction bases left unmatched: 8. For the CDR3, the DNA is TGTGCCAGTAGAGACGGGACAGGACTCAACACTGAAGCTTTCTTT. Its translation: CASRDGTGLNTEAFF.

The CDR3 loop reads CASRPRDRVTDTQYF. Here the CDR3 DNA reads TGTGCCAGTAGACCCCGGGACAGGGTAACAGATACGCAGTATTTT. The chain uses TRBV19 and TRBJ2-3; 9 nucleotides line up with TRBD1. V lost 6 bases, J lost 3 bases, and 7 bases stayed unmatched. CDR1 and CDR2 from the germline V gene are LNHDA and SQIVND (reference sequence). The CDR3 runs 15 residues.

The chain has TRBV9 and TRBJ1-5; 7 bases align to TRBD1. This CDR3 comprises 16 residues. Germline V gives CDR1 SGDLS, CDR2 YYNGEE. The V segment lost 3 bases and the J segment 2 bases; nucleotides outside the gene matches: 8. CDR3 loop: CASSATGAQGNQPQHF. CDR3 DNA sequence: TGTGCCAGCAGCGCTACAGGGGCGCAGGGCAATCAGCCCCAGCATTTT. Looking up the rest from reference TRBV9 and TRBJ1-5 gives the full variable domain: DSGVTQTPKHLITATGQRVTLRCSPRSGDLSVYWYQQSLDQGLQFLIQYYNGEERAKGNILERFSAQQFPDLHSELNLSSLELGDSALYFCASSATGAQGNQPQHFGDGTRLSIL.

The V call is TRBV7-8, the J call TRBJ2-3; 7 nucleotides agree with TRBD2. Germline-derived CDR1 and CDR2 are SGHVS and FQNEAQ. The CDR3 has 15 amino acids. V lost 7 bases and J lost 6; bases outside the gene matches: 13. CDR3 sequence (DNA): TGTGCCAGCACCATCAAAAGGGGAGGGCGGGATACGCAGTATTTT. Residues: CASTIKRGGRDTQYF.

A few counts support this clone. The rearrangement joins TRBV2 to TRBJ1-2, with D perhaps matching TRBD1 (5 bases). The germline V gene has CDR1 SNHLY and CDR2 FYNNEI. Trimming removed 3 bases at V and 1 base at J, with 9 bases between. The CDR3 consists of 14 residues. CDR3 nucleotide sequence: TGTGCCAGCAGTGACGGGGGTTTTAACTATGGCTACACCTTC. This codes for CASSDGGFNYGYTF.